These T cell receptor beta chains were read from a single sample in a study of blood T cell repertoires in COVID-19. Data came from immunoSEQ multiplex PCR; TCRdb stores just in-frame clones and leaves some out. The repertoire holds more than 95,000 clones, 87% seen once, with about 7.7% in the top ten. The specimen sequenced was peripheral blood. These TCRs come from a human donor in a cohort sampled during active COVID-19. CDR3s include the opening cysteine and the closing phenylalanine or tryptophan. D genes are given only for firm matches. For some rows the clone size is stated as once, few or many, or as a class when expanded; others skip it.

>.|TRBJ2-7|TRBV5-8|.
TGTGCCAGCAGCTTCGTCCTAGCTGACGAGCAGTACTTC
CASSFVLADEQYF
>once|TRBJ1-6|TRBV27|.
TGTGCCAGCAGTCCGAGGGGGTGGAATTCACCCCTCCACTTT
CASSPRGWNSPLHF
>.|TRBJ2-7|TRBV4-1|TRBD1
TGCGCCAGCAGCCCTACAGGGGACCCCCTACGAGAGCAGTACTTC
CASSPTGDPLREQYF
>.|TRBJ2-3|TRBV5-1|TRBD2
TGCGCCAGCAGCTTGAATGTGGGAGGACTAGCGGGAGAGGCAGATACGCAGTATTTT
CASSLNVGGLAGEADTQYF
>.|TRBJ2-7|TRBV25-1|TRBD1
TGTGCCAGCAGTGAAACAGGGGGGTACTTC
CASSETGGYF
>once|TRBJ1-1|TRBV7-9|.
TGTGCCAGCAGCTATGACAGTGAAGCTTTCTTT
CASSYDSEAFF
>.|TRBJ2-1|TRBV9|TRBD1
TGTGCCAGCAGTGTAACAGGGGCCAGCTCCTACAATGAGCAGTTCTTC
CASSVTGASSYNEQFF
>.|TRBJ2-6|TRBV5-1|.
TGCGCCAGCAGCTTGGAGCCCTCTGGGGCCAACGTCCTGACTTTC
CASSLEPSGANVLTF
>.|TRBJ2-7|TRBV27|TRBD2
TGTGCCAGCAGTGCAGCTAGCGGGAGGTTTGATGAGCAGTACTTC
CASSAASGRFDEQYF
>.|TRBJ2-6|TRBV18|TRBD1
TGTGCCAGCTCCTCCGAGGACAGGGTCTTCCCTGGGGCCAACGTCCTGACTTTC
CASSSEDRVFPGANVLTF
>.|TRBJ2-5|TRBV18|.
TGTGCCAGCTCACAGGGGCGGCAAGAGACCCAGTACTTC
CASSQGRQETQYF
>.|TRBJ2-1|TRBV27|TRBD2
TGTGCCAGCAACCCGGGACTAGCGGGAGTCGGTGAGCAGTTCTTC
CASNPGLAGVGEQFF
>.|TRBJ2-3|TRBV6-1|.
TGTGCCAGCAGTGACCCGGGCCAGGGAGGAGATACGCAGTATTTT
CASSDPGQGGDTQYF
>.|TRBJ2-1|TRBV11-3|.
TGTGCCAGCAGCTTAGGCTATACGGGACTGAATGAGCAGTTCTTC
CASSLGYTGLNEQFF
>.|TRBJ1-6|TRBV5-5|TRBD1
TGTGCCAGCAGCACCCTTCGGGACAGCTTTAATTCACCCCTCCACTTT
CASSTLRDSFNSPLHF
>.|TRBJ1-2|TRBV19|.
TGTGCCAGTAGTATAGATACAGACAACTATGGCTACACCTTC
CASSIDTDNYGYTF
>.|TRBJ2-1|TRBV6-5|.
TGTGCCAGCAGCCTCACAGTGGGGCACTACAATGAGCAGTTCTTC
CASSLTVGHYNEQFF
>.|TRBJ1-1|TRBV7-6|TRBD1
TGTGCCAGCAGCCCCACCTCAGCCCCAGGGGGAAACACTGAAGCTTTCTTT
CASSPTSAPGGNTEAFF
>.|TRBJ2-5|TRBV5-6|TRBD2
TGTGCCAGCAGCTTAGAAGGACTAGCGGGAGAAAGAAAGACCCAGTACTTC
CASSLEGLAGERKTQYF
>.|TRBJ2-6|TRBV5-6|.
TGTGCCAGCAGCTTGGGACATTCCTCTGGGGCCAACGTCCTGACTTTC
CASSLGHSSGANVLTF